The TCR beta chain described here comes from a study of intratumoral heterogeneity in liver cancer. The table came from immunoSEQ multiplex PCR; TCRdb's copy has only in-frame clones and leaves some out. Of thousands of clones listed, around two thirds were seen once; the top ten hold 22%. All patients had early-stage hepatocellular carcinoma and were untreated before surgical resection. Sampled areas showed no macroscopic evidence of necrosis or hemorrhage. Trimming took off 3 bases at V and 7 bases at J, with 13 bases between the two ends. Germline V gene data show CDR1 as LGHDT and CDR2 as YNNKEL (reference sequence). The CDR3 extends over 15 amino acids.

The sequence derives from a man between 65 and 85 years old with hepatocellular carcinoma. The sample in question was tumor-adjacent normal tissue, obtained before any cancer treatment. The chain combines TRBV3-1 (or the pseudogene TRBV3-2) with TRBJ1-6; D remains unclear. CDR3 sequence (DNA): TGTGCCAGCAGCCAGATGCGCCGTGGGAATTCACCCCTCCACTTT. Its protein is CASSQMRRGNSPLHF.